This TCR beta chain was sequenced for a study of T-cell reconstitution after alpha-beta-depleted transplantation in children (dated by TCRdb to the mid-2010s). Study-level background: Using TCR repertoire profiling, the study quantitatively followed how T-cell immune reconstitution unfolded in children after TCRalphabeta/CD19-depleted allogeneic hematopoietic cell transplantation. The paper as a whole reports these results and caveats: The frequencies of hyperexpanded clones fell over the following months, and after one year, T-cell counts and TCRbeta diversity were mostly attributed to newly produced T cells. The apparently early alphabetaT-cell count recovery about two months after transplant was reportedly dependent on only several hundred rapidly expanded clones derived from non-depleted graft cells. The high TCRbeta diversity at day 60 in some patients was ascribed to recipient T cells and intrathymic progenitors that had survived conditioning.

Libraries came from PCR. The run used an Illumina HiSeq 2500. TCR libraries were prepared with molecular barcoding, using unique molecular identifiers to normalize TCRbeta repertoire quantification. Through fastp at Q25 and MiXCR, TCRdb rebuilt clones from the public reads, retaining in-frame beta chains. Identical CDR3 proteins give one entry, which carries the most common genes and DNA. Across this sample there are 490,000 or so distinct CDR3 sequences, with approximately 10% seen only once. The ten top clones hold roughly 2% of the sample. According to the study, the label for this sample's treatment or condition signals: allogeneic hematopoietic cell transplantation with graft depleted of TCRalphabeta T cells and CD19 B cells. Transplant recipients were children who received TCRalphabeta/CD19-depleted allogeneic hematopoietic cell grafts. Regarding this clonotype: The antigen it binds to is not known. Germline is not matched at one junction end, which may reflect a read error.

This clonotype was sampled from a child aged 2 to 10 with inherited bone marrow failure, due to receive a stem cell transplant. The material was PBMCs, obtained before TCRalphabeta/CD19-depleted stem cell transplant.

The DNA reads as follows: TGTGCCTCCTGGGCGGGGGCCTACGGGCAGTACTTC. This yields the protein CASWAGAYGQYF. This receptor chain uses TRBV6-2 or TRBV6-3 and TRBJ2-7; perhaps TRBD2 is the D gene, with 7 bases matching. CDR1 and CDR2, looked up from the germline V gene, are MNHEY and SVGEGT. The CDR3, cysteine through phenylalanine, is 12 amino acids long. Only CDR3 DNA remains: 36 bases, in frame from the first base.